These 30 T cell receptor beta chains came from one sample sequenced in a study of blood T cell repertoires in COVID-19. Sequenced by immunoSEQ multiplex PCR; TCRdb stores in-frame clones only, minus some. The top ten hold 10% to 15% of the sample, which has 70,000 to 80,000 clones, 75% to 90% seen once. Sequenced material: peripheral blood. These receptors were obtained from a human donor in a cohort sampled during active COVID-19.

The CDR3 loop reads CASSPLGATGNTIYF. The CDR3, as DNA: TGTGCCAGCAGCCCCCTAGGGGCGACAGGAAACACCATATATTTT. The V call is TRBV7-2, the J call TRBJ1-3, with D tentatively TRBD1 (5 bases). Germline assignment: CDR1 SGHTA and CDR2 FQGNSA. The CDR3 extends over 15 amino acids. Trimming took off 5 bases at V and 4 bases at J, with 15 bases between the two ends.

In its sample, this clone was seen once. This chain links TRBV3-1 (or the pseudogene TRBV3-2) with TRBJ2-2, with a possible D match to TRBD1 (6 bases). Trimming stripped 2 bases from V and 0 bases from J, with 13 bases between. Looked up from germline, CDR1 is LGHDT and CDR2 is YNNKEL (reference sequence). There are 17 residues in the CDR3. The DNA for the CDR3 is TGTGCCAGCAGCCAAACAGACAGGCGCTCGAACACCGGGGAGCTGTTTTTT. Translation gives CASSQTDRRSNTGELFF.

The rearrangement uses TRBV2 and TRBJ2-2, with 8 bases that match TRBD1. The V segment lost 6 bases and the J segment 4 bases; nucleotides outside the gene matches: 4. Germline lookup yields CDR1 SNHLY and CDR2 FYNNEI. This CDR3 is built from 14 residues. The CDR3 reads CASRSGGRTGELFF. In nucleotides, the CDR3 is TGTGCCAGCAGGTCAGGGGGCCGCACCGGGGAGCTGTTTTTT.

There are a few counts of this clone. This sequence joins TRBV19 and TRBJ1-5; D perhaps matches TRBD1 (5 bases). Germline V CDR1 and CDR2: LNHDA, SQIVND (reference sequence). With 4 bases removed from V and 4 bases from J, the gap between germline ends came to 8 bases. CDR3 length equals 13 residues. The CDR3, as DNA: TGTGCCAGTAGTACTGGGGGGAATCAGCCCCAGCATTTT. The encoded protein is CASSTGGNQPQHF.

The chain employs TRBV6-2 or TRBV6-3 and TRBJ1-1; 7 positions match TRBD1. Trimming removed 3 bases from V and 5 bases from J; junction bases left unmatched: 6. This CDR3 contains 14 residues. The germline V gene has CDR1 MNHEY and CDR2 SVGEGT. The chain's CDR3 is CASSYHRGRTEAFF. The CDR3 nucleotides read TGTGCCAGCAGTTATCACAGGGGTCGTACTGAAGCTTTCTTT.

The CDR3 loop reads CASSLLGGISYEQYF. CDR3 in DNA: TGTGCCAGCAGCTTGTTGGGGGGTATCTCCTACGAGCAGTACTTC. The chain links TRBV5-6 to TRBJ2-7; possibly TRBD2 for D (6 bases). With 1 base removed from V and 0 bases from J, the gap between germline ends came to 11 bases. The germline CDR1 and CDR2 sequences are SGHDT and YYEEEE. The CDR3 runs 15 residues.

This clone was recorded only once. J is TRBJ1-1 and V is TRBV30, with D possibly being TRBD1 (6 bases). CDR1 GTSNPN and CDR2 SVGIG come from the germline V gene (reference sequence). Trimming pared 1 base from V and 4 bases from J, leaving 10 bases between. The CDR3 consists of 13 residues. CDR3 in amino acids: CAWSARGGTEAFF. DNA of the CDR3: TGTGCCTGGAGTGCCCGAGGGGGCACTGAAGCTTTCTTT.

The CDR3 is CASSEETAVEQYF. CDR3 DNA: TGTGCCAGCAGCGAGGAGACAGCTGTCGAGCAGTACTTC. The chain joins TRBV9 to TRBJ2-7; tentatively, D is TRBD1 (5 bases). The CDR3 covers 13 residues. CDR1 SGDLS and CDR2 YYNGEE come from the germline V gene. The V gene lost 3 bases and the J gene lost 6 bases, with 13 bases spanning the gap.

This rearrangement joins TRBV11-2 to TRBJ2-5; 13 positions match TRBD2. With V trimmed by 3 bases and J by 2 bases, 3 bases remained unmatched. Germline V gene sequence: CDR1 SGHAT, CDR2 FQNNGV. The CDR3 totals 16 residues. CDR3 nucleotides: TGTGCCAGCAGCTTCTTACTAGCGGGGGGGCAAGAGACCCAGTACTTC. Residues: CASSFLLAGGQETQYF. Filled out from reference TRBV11-2 and TRBJ2-5, the complete variable domain reads EAGVAQSPRYKIIEKRQSVAFWCNPISGHATLYWYQQILGQGPKLLIQFQNNGVVDDSQLPKDRFSAERLKGVDSTLKIQPAKLEDSAVYLCASSFLLAGGQETQYFGPGTRLLVL.

This rearrangement joins TRBV9 to TRBJ1-6; D is possibly TRBD1 (5 bases). Trimming took off 3 bases at V and 5 bases at J, with 12 bases between the two ends. The germline CDR1 and CDR2 sequences are SGDLS and YYNGEE. This CDR3 region has 15 residues. Here the CDR3 DNA reads TGTGCCAGCAGCGCCGCCGGGACTAATAATTCACCCCTCCACTTT. Translated: CASSAAGTNNSPLHF. Variable domain in full (rest from reference TRBV9 and TRBJ1-6): DSGVTQTPKHLITATGQRVTLRCSPRSGDLSVYWYQQSLDQGLQFLIQYYNGEERAKGNILERFSAQQFPDLHSELNLSSLELGDSALYFCASSAAGTNNSPLHFGNGTRLTVT.

The rearrangement uses TRBV28 and TRBJ2-5; a possible D gene is TRBD2 (5 bases). V shed 3 bases and J shed 7 bases, with 15 bases lying between them. CDR1 MDHEN and CDR2 SYDVKM come from the germline V gene. This CDR3 region has 14 residues. The CDR3 sequence is CASSFFQRAGTQYF. The CDR3 region has the DNA TGTGCCAGCAGTTTTTTTCAGCGCGCGGGGACCCAGTACTTC.

CDR3 protein: CASSQTGNTEAFF. DNA of the CDR3: TGTGCCAGCAGCCAAACGGGGAACACTGAAGCTTTCTTT. The chain uses TRBV3-1 (or the pseudogene TRBV3-2) and TRBJ1-1; D not resolved. This CDR3 spans 13 amino acids. In germline, CDR1 is LGHDT, CDR2 YNNKEL (reference sequence). V was clipped by 2 bases and J by 1 base, with 5 bases between them.

The chain joins TRBV3-1 (or the pseudogene TRBV3-2) to TRBJ1-1; TRBD1 is a possible D gene (5 bases). The length of the CDR3 is 14 residues. Germline CDR1 reads LGHDT; CDR2 reads YNNKEL (reference sequence). V was cut by 5 bases and J by 5 bases, with 15 bases left in between. CDR3: CASSVAVGRTEAFF. DNA of the CDR3: TGTGCCAGCAGCGTCGCGGTGGGGCGAACTGAAGCTTTCTTT.

This chain's CDR3 is CASSRGRGDSGNTIYF. In nucleotides, the CDR3 is TGTGCCAGCAGCCGCGGACGGGGGGACTCTGGAAACACCATATATTTT. J is TRBJ1-3 and V is TRBV3-1 (or the pseudogene TRBV3-2); D might be TRBD1 (5 bases). CDR3 length: 16 amino acids. The V gene's germline CDR1 is LGHDT and CDR2 YNNKEL (reference sequence). Trimming took 4 bases from V and 0 from J, leaving 13 bases between them.

V gene TRBV9 combines with J gene TRBJ2-3; TRBD1 matches 12 bases. Germline CDR1 reads SGDLS; CDR2 reads YYNGEE. This CDR3 is 14 amino acids long. J was trimmed by 8 bases and V by 4 bases; bases with no gene match: 5. CDR3 in DNA: TGTGCCAGCAGCCCGGGACAGGGGGCTGGTACGCAGTATTTT. Amino acids: CASSPGQGAGTQYF. Full variable domain (outside the CDR3, taken from reference TRBV9 and TRBJ2-3): DSGVTQTPKHLITATGQRVTLRCSPRSGDLSVYWYQQSLDQGLQFLIQYYNGEERAKGNILERFSAQQFPDLHSELNLSSLELGDSALYFCASSPGQGAGTQYFGPGTRLTVL.

Worth noting for this clone: At one of its ends the junction is not consistent with the germline gene, which may arise from a read error. The gene calls are TRBV18 and TRBJ1-2, with D possibly being TRBD1 (5 bases). The germline CDR1 and CDR2 sequences are KGHSH and LQKENI. The CDR3 extends over 14 amino acids. CDR3 in DNA: TGTGCCAGCTCACCCCTTCGGGGGGGTACCCAAGCCGCCTTC. Residues: CASSPLRGGTQAAF.

The sample holds a few counts of this clone. The CDR3: CASSQDNLYNSPLHF. The CDR3 DNA reads as TGCGCCAGCAGCCAAGACAACTTATATAATTCACCCCTCCACTTT. The chain couples TRBV4-1 to TRBJ1-6; D is unclear. V lost 0 bases and J 4 bases, leaving 7 bases between the germline ends. CDR1 is MGHRA, CDR2 YSYEKL, per germline. The CDR3 loop spans 15 amino acids.

The V call is TRBV15, the J call TRBJ1-5, with unresolved D. Germline V gives CDR1 LNHNV, CDR2 YYDKDF (reference sequence). V was shortened by 0 bases and J by 0 bases, with 12 bases between the two germline ends. The CDR3 runs to 17 residues. The CDR3 DNA is TGTGCCACCAGCAGAGATCGAGTCCTTAATAGCAATCAGCCCCAGCATTTT. It yields the protein CATSRDRVLNSNQPQHF. Full variable domain (rest looked up from reference TRBV15 and TRBJ1-5): DAMVIQNPRYQVTQFGKPVTLSCSQTLNHNVMYWYQQKSSQAPKLLFHYYDKDFNNEADTPDNFQSRRPNTSFCFLDIRSPGLGDTAMYLCATSRDRVLNSNQPQHFGDGTRLSIL.

The chain recombines TRBV11-2 with TRBJ1-1; D perhaps matches TRBD1 (5 bases). Trimming pared 5 bases from V and 5 bases from J, leaving 18 bases between. The CDR3 sequence is 15 residues long. Per the germline V gene, CDR1 is SGHAT and CDR2 is FQNNGV. CDR3 DNA: TGTGCCAGCAGCCCTGCCACGGGGGGAAGGACTGAAGCTTTCTTT. Translated: CASSPATGGRTEAFF.

V and J are TRBV10-2 and TRBJ1-1, with 8 bases fitting TRBD1. V lost 6 bases to trimming and J lost 0 bases; unmatched junction nucleotides: 3. This CDR3 has 14 residues. CDR1 and CDR2 (germline): WSHSY, SAAADI. As DNA, the CDR3 is TGCGCCAGCAGGGACAGGGACATGAACACTGAAGCTTTCTTT. It translates to CASRDRDMNTEAFF.

This sequence joins TRBV3-1 (or the pseudogene TRBV3-2) and TRBJ1-2; D possibly corresponds to TRBD1 (5 bases). Trimming took 4 bases from V and 6 from J, leaving 18 bases between them. The CDR3 contains 15 residues. The germline gives CDR1 LGHDT, CDR2 YNNKEL (reference sequence). The CDR3 coding sequence is TGTGCCAGCAGCCGACAACAGGATCACCTTAATGGCTACACCTTC. Its protein product is CASSRQQDHLNGYTF.

This rearrangement joins TRBV6-5 to TRBJ1-6, with D possibly TRBD1 on 5 matching bases. The germline V gene has CDR1 MNHEY and CDR2 SVGAGI. V was pared by 2 bases and J by 8 bases, with 13 bases between. The length of the CDR3 is 15 residues. CDR3 protein: CASSYGGTGDSPLHF. As DNA, the CDR3 is TGTGCCAGCAGTTACGGGGGGACCGGAGATTCACCCCTCCACTTT.

This clone was observed a single time. V gene TRBV14 combines with J gene TRBJ1-1, with TRBD1 identical over 8 bases. V lost 1 base to trimming and J lost 10 bases; unmatched junction nucleotides: 14. The germline V gene encodes CDR1 SGHDN and CDR2 FVKESK. This CDR3 is 16 amino acids long. As DNA, the CDR3 is TGTGCCAGCAGCCAAGCAACCCCCAGCGGGACAGGAGGAGCTTTCTTT. Translated: CASSQATPSGTGGAFF.

This clone was observed a handful of times. This chain connects TRBV5-4 to TRBJ2-7, with 9 positions matching TRBD1. The CDR3 covers 13 residues. V lost 3 bases, J lost 7 bases, and 5 bases stayed unmatched. Germline V CDR1 and CDR2: SGHNT, YYREEE (reference sequence). The DNA of the CDR3 is TGTGCCAGCAGCTCACAGGGGGCGGAGGAGCAGTACTTC. It yields the protein CASSSQGAEEQYF. Full variable domain (remainder filled in from reference TRBV5-4 and TRBJ2-7): ETGVTQSPTHLIKTRGQQVTLRCSSQSGHNTVSWYQQALGQGPQFIFQYYREEENGRGNFPPRFSGLQFPNYSSELNVNALELDDSALYLCASSSQGAEEQYFGPGTRLTVT.

The gene calls are TRBV7-2 and TRBJ2-1, with 7 bases that match TRBD1. V lost 5 bases and J lost 7; bases outside the gene matches: 8. The germline gives CDR1 SGHTA, CDR2 FQGNSA. There are 14 residues in the CDR3. The DNA of the CDR3 is TGTGCCAGCAGCGGTCGACAGGGCCTTAATGAGCAGTTCTTC. Encoded protein: CASSGRQGLNEQFF.

This chain connects TRBV28 to TRBJ1-5, with D perhaps TRBD1 (6 bases). The CDR3 spans 18 residues. Looked up from germline, CDR1 is MDHEN and CDR2 is SYDVKM. Trimming cost V 5 bases and J 0 bases, with 20 bases left between them. The CDR3 DNA is TGTGCCAGCAGTCCAAAGGGGGGGGGAACTTATAGCAATCAGCCCCAGCATTTT. It is translated as CASSPKGGGTYSNQPQHF.

The chain is built from TRBV10-1 and TRBJ2-5, with 7 bases matching TRBD2. Germline-derived CDR1 and CDR2 are WNHNN and SYGVQD (reference sequence). The CDR3 has 16 amino acids. V lost 0 bases and J lost 5; bases outside the gene matches: 9. The CDR3 is CASSESTGLAVETQYF. CDR3 nucleotides: TGCGCCAGCAGTGAGTCGACTGGGCTAGCGGTGGAGACCCAGTACTTC.

The chain has TRBV4-1 and TRBJ2-7, with 7 bases matching TRBD2. Germline V gene data show CDR1 as MGHRA and CDR2 as YSYEKL. This CDR3 spans 15 amino acids. The V gene end was trimmed by 2 bases and the J gene end by 3 bases; junction bases not matched to a gene: 7. This CDR3 is CASSQFERGNYEQYF. For the CDR3, the DNA is TGCGCCAGCAGCCAATTTGAGCGGGGTAACTACGAGCAGTACTTC.

This sequence joins TRBV5-1 and TRBJ2-3; TRBD2 agrees at 7 bases. The CDR3 runs 17 residues. With 6 bases clipped from V and 1 base from J, the junction kept 14 bases outside the gene matches. CDR1 is SGHRS and CDR2 is YFSETQ in the germline V gene. CDR3 nucleotides: TGCGCCAGCACCCCGACGGGGGGAACGGGGGGCACAGATACGCAGTATTTT. Encoded protein: CASTPTGGTGGTDTQYF.

CDR3 in amino acids: CASRSATNEKLFF. CDR3 in DNA: TGTGCCAGCAGATCAGCAACTAATGAAAAACTGTTTTTT. This sequence joins TRBV28 and TRBJ1-4; D unclear. The germline V gene encodes CDR1 MDHEN and CDR2 SYDVKM. Trimming stripped 6 bases from V and 0 bases from J, with 5 bases between. The CDR3 has 13 amino acids.